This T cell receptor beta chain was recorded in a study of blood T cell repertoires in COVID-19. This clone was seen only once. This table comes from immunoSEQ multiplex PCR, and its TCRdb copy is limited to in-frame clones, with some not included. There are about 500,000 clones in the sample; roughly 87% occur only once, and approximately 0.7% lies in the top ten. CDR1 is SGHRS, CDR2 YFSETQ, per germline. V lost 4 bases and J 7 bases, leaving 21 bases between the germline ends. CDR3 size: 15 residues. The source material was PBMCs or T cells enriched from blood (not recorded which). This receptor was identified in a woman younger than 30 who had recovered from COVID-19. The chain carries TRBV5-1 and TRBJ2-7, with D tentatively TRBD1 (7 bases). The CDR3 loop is CASSPRGQQRGEQYF. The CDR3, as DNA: TGCGCCAGCAGCCCGCGGGGACAGCAAAGGGGAGAGCAGTACTTC.